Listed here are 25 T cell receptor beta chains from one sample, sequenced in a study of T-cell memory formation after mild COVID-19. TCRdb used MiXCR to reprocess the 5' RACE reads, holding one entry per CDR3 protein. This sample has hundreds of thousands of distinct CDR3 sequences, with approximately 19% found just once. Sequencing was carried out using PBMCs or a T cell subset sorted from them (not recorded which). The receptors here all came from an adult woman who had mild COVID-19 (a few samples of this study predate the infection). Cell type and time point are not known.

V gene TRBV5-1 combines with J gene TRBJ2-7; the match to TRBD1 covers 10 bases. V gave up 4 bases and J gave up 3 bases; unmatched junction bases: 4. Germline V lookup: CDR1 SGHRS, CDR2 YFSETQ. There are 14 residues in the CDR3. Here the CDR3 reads CASSTGQGIYEQYF. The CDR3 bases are TGCGCCAGCAGCACGGGACAGGGGATCTACGAGCAGTACTTC.

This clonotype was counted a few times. CDR3 in amino acids: CASSSTVNYGYTF. CDR3 in DNA: TGTGCCAGCAGCAGTACAGTAAACTATGGCTACACCTTC. This chain uses TRBV27 with TRBJ1-2; D unresolved. CDR1 MNHEY and CDR2 SMNVEV come from the germline V gene (reference sequence). V lost 6 bases and J 2 bases, leaving 10 bases between the germline ends. The length of the CDR3 is 13 residues.

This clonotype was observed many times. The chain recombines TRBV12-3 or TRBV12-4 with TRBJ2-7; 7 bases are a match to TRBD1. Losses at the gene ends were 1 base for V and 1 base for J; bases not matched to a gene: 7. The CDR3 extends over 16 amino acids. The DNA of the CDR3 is TGTGCCAGCAGTTTAGAGGCAGGGGGATTGTCCTACGAGCAGTACTTC. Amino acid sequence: CASSLEAGGLSYEQYF.

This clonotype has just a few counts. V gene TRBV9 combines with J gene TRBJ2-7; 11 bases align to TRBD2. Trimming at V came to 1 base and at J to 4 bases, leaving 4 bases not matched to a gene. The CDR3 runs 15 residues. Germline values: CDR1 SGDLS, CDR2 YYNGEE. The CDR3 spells CASSVLAGGRYEQYF. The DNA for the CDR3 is TGTGCCAGCAGCGTACTAGCGGGAGGTCGGTACGAGCAGTACTTC.

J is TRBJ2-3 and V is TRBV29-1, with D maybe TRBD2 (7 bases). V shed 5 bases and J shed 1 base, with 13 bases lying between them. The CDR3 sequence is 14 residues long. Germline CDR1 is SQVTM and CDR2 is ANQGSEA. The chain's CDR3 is CSVSRGRGTDTQYF. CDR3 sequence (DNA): TGCAGCGTTTCAAGGGGGAGGGGCACAGATACGCAGTATTTT.

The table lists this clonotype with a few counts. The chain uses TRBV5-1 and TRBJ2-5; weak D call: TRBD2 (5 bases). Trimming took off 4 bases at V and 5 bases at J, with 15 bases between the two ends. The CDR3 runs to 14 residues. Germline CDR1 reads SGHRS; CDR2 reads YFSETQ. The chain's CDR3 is CASSPLEGSETQYF. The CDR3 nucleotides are TGCGCCAGCAGCCCCCTCGAGGGCTCCGAGACCCAGTACTTC.

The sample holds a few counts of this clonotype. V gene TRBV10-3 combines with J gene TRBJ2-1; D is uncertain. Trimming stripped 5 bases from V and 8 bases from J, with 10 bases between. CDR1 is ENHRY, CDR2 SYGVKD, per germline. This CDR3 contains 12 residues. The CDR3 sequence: CAISPYSDEQFF. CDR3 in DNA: TGTGCCATCAGTCCTTACTCGGATGAGCAGTTCTTC.

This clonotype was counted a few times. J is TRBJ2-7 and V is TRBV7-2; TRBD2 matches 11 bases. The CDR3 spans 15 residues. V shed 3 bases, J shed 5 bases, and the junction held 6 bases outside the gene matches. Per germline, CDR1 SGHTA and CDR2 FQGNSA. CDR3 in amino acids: CASSFTSGGRNEQYF. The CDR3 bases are TGTGCCAGCAGCTTTACTAGCGGGGGCCGGAACGAGCAGTACTTC.

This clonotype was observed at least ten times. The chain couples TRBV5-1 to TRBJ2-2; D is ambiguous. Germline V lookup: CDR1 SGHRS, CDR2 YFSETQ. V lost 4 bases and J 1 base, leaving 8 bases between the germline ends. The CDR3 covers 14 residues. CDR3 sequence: CASSPAGNTGELFF. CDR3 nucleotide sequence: TGCGCCAGCAGCCCCGCAGGGAACACCGGGGAGCTGTTTTTT.

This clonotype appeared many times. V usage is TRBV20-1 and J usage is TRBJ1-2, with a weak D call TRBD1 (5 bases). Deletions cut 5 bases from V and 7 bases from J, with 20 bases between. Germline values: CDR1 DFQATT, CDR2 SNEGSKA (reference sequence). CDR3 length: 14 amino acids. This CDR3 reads CSALAPGQGPGYTF. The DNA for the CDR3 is TGCAGTGCTCTCGCCCCCGGGCAGGGTCCTGGCTACACCTTC.

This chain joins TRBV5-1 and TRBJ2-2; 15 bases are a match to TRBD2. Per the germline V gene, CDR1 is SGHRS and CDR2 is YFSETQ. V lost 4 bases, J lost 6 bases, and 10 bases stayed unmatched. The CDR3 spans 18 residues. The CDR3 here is CASSPRTSGGAGAGELFF. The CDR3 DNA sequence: TGCGCCAGCAGCCCGCGGACTAGCGGGGGGGCCGGGGCCGGGGAGCTGTTTTTT.

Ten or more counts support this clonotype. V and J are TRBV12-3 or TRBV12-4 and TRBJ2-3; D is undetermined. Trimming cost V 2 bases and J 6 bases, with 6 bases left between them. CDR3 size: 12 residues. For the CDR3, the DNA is TGTGCCAGCAGTTTAAACTCCGATACGCAGTATTTT. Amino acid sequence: CASSLNSDTQYF.

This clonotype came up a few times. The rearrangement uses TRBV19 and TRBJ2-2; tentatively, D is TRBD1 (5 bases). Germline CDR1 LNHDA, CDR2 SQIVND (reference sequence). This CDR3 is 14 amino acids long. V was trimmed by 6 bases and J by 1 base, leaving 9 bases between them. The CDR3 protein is CASRETENTGELFF. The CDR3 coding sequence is TGTGCCAGTAGGGAGACAGAGAACACCGGGGAGCTGTTTTTT.

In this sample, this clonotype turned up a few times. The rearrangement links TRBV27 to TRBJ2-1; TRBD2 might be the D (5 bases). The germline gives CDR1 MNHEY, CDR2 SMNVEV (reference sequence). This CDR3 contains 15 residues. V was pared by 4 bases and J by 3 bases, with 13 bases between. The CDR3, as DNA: TGTGCCAGCAGTTGGGTGGCGGGTGGCTACAATGAGCAGTTCTTC. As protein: CASSWVAGGYNEQFF.

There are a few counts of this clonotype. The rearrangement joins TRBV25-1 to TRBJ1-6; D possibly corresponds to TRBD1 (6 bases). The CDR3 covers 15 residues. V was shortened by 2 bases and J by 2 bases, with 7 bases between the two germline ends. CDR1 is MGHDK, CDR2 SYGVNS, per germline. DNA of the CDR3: TGTGCCAGCAGTGAAAGGGGGGCCTATAATTCACCCCTCCACTTT. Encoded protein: CASSERGAYNSPLHF.

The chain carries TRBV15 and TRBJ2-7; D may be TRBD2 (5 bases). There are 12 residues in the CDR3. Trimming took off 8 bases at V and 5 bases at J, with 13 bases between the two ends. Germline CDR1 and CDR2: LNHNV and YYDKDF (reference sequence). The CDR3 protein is CATGTSGDEQYF. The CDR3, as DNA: TGTGCCACCGGAACTAGTGGGGACGAGCAGTACTTC.

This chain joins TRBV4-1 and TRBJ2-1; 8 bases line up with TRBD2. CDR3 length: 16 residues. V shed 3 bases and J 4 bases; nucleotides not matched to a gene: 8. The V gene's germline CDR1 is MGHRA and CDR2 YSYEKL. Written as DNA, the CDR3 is TGCGCCAGCAGCCACCTCGGAACTAGCGGATACAATGAGCAGTTCTTC. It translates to CASSHLGTSGYNEQFF.

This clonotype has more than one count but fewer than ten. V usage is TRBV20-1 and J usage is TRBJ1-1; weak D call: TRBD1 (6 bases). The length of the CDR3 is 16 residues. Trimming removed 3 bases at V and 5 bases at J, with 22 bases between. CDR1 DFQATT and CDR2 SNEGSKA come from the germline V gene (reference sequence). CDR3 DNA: TGCAGTGCTAGGACTCCTTTACAGGGACGGTCTACTGAAGCTTTCTTT. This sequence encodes CSARTPLQGRSTEAFF.

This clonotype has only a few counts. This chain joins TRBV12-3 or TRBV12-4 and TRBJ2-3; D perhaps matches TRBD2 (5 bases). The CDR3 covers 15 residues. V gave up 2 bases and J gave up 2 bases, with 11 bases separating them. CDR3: CASSLYGEITDTQYF. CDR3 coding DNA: TGTGCCAGCAGTTTATATGGGGAGATCACAGATACGCAGTATTTT.

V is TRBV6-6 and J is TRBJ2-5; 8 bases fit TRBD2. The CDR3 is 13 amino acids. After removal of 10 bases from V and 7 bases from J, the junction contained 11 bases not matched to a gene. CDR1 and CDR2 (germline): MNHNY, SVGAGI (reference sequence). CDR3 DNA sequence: TGTGCCACCCGAGGGACGGGAGGGGGGACCCAGTACTTC. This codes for CATRGTGGGTQYF.

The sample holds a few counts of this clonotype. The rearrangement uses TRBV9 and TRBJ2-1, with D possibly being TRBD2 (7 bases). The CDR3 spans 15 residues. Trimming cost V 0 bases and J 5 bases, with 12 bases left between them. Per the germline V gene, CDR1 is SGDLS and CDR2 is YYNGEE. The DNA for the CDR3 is TGTGCCAGCAGCGTAGGGGGGCTAGCGGACAATGAGCAGTTCTTC. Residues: CASSVGGLADNEQFF.

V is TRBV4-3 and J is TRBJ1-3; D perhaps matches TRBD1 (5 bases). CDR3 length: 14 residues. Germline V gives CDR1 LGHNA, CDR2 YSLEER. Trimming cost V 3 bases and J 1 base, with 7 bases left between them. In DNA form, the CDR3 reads TGCGCCAGCAGCCAGTCAGGGTCTGGAAACACCATATATTTT. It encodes CASSQSGSGNTIYF.

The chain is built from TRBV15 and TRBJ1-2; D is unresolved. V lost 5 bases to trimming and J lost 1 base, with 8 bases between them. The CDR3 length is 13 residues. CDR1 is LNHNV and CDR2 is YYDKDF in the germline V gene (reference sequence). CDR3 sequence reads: CATSPDLNYGYTF. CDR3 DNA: TGTGCCACCAGCCCGGACCTTAACTATGGCTACACCTTC.

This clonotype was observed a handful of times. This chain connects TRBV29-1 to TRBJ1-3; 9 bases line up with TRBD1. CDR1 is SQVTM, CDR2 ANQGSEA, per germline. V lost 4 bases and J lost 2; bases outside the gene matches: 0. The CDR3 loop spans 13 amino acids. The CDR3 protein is CSVGTGAGNTIYF. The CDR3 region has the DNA TGCAGCGTTGGGACAGGGGCTGGAAACACCATATATTTT.

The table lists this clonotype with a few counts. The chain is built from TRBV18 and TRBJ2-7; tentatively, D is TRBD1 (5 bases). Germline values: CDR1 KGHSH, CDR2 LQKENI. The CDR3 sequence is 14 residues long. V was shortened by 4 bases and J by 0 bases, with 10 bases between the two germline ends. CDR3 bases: TGTGCCAGCTCACTTTACGACAGCTCCTACGAGCAGTACTTC. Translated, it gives CASSLYDSSYEQYF.